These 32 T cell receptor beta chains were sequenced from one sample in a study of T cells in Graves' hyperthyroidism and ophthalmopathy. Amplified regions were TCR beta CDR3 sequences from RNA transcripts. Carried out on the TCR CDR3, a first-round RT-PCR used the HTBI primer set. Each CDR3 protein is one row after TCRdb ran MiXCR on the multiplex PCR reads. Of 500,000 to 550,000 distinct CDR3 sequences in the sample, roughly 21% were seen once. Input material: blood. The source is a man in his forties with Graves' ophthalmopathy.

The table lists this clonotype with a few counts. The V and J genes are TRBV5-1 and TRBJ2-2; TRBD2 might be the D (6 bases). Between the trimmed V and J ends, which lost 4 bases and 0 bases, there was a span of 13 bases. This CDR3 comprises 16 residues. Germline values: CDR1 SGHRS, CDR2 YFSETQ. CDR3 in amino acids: CASSLGVAANTGELFF. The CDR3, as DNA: TGCGCCAGCAGCCTCGGTGTAGCGGCGAACACCGGGGAGCTGTTTTTT.

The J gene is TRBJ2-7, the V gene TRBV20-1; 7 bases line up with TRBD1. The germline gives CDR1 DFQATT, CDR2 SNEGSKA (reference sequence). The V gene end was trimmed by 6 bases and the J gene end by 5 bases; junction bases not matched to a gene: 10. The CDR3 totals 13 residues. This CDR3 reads CSAKGRGLHEQYF. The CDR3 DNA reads TGCAGTGCCAAAGGAAGGGGGCTTCACGAGCAGTACTTC.

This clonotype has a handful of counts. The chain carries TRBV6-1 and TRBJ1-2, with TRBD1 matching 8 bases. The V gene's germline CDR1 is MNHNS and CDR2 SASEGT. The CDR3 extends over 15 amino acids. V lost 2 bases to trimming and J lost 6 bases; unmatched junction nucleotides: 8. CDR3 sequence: CASSEYLDRVDGYTF. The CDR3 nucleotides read TGTGCCAGCAGTGAATACCTGGACAGGGTAGATGGCTACACCTTC.

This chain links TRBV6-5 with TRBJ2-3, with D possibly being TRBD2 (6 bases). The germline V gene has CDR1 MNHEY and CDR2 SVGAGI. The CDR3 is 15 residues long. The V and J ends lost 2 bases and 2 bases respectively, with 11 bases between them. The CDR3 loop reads CASSYRRGTTDTQYF. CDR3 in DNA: TGTGCCAGCAGTTACCGACGGGGGACCACAGATACGCAGTATTTT.

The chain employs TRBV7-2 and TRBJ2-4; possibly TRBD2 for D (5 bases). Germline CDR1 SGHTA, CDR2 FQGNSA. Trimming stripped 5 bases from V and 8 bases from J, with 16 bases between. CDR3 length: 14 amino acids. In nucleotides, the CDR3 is TGTGCCAGCAGCCCCCCCGGTAGCGCGGACATTCAGTACTTC. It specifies CASSPPGSADIQYF.

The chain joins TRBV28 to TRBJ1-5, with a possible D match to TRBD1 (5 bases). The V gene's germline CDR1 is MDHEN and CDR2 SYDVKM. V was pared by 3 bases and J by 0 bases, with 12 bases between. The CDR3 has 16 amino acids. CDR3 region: CASSFVTDYSNQPQHF. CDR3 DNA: TGTGCCAGCAGTTTCGTGACAGACTATAGCAATCAGCCCCAGCATTTT.

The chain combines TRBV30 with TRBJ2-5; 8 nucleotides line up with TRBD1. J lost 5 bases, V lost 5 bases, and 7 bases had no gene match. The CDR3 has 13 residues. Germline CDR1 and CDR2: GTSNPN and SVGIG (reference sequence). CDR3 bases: TGTGCCTGGGAGTCAGGGGGCTGGGAGACCCAGTACTTC. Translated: CAWESGGWETQYF.

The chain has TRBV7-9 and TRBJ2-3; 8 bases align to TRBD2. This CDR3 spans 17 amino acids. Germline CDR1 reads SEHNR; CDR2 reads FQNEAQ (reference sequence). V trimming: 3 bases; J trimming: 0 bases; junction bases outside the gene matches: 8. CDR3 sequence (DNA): TGTGCCAGCAGCTTTTCATCACTAGCGGCTAGCACAGATACGCAGTATTTT. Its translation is CASSFSSLAASTDTQYF.

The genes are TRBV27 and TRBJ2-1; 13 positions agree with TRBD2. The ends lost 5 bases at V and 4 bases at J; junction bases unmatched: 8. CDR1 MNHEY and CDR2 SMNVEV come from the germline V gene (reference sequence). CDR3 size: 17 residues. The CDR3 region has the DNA TGTGCCAGCAGTCGGACTAGCGGGAGTATAGGGTACAATGAGCAGTTCTTC. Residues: CASSRTSGSIGYNEQFF.

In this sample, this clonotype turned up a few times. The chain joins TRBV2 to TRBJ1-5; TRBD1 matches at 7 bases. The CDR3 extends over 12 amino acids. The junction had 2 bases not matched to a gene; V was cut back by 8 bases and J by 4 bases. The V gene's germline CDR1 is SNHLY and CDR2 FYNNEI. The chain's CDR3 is CASGTANQPQHF. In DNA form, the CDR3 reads TGTGCCAGCGGGACAGCAAATCAGCCCCAGCATTTT. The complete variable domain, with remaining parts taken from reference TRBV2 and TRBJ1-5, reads EPEVTQTPSHQVTQMGQEVILRCVPISNHLYFYWYRQILGQKVEFLVSFYNNEISEKSEIFDDQFSVERPDGSNFTLKIRSTKLEDSAMYFCASGTANQPQHFGDGTRLSIL.

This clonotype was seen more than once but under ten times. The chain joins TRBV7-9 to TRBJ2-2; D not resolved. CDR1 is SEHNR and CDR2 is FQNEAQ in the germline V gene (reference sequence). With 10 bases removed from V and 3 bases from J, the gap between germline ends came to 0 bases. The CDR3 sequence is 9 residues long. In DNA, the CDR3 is TGTGCCAACACCGGGGAGCTGTTTTTT. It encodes CANTGELFF. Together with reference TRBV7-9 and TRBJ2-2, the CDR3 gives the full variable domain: DTGVSQNPRHKITKRGQNVTFRCDPISEHNRLYWYRQTLGQGPEFLTYFQNEAQLEKSRLLSDRFSAERPKGSFSTLEIQRTEQGDSAMYLCANTGELFFGEGSRLTVL.

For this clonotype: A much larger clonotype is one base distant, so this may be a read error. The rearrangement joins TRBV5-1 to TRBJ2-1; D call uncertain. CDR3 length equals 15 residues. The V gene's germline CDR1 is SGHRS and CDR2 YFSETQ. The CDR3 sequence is CASSLESSSYNVQFF. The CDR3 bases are TGCGCCAGCAGCCTAGAATCGAGCTCCTACAATGTGCAGTTCTTC.

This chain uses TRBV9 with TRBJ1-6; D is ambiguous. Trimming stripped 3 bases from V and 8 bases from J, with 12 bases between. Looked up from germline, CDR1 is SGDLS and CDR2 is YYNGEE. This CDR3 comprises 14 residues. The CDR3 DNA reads TGTGCCAGCAGCGGAGCCGGGGTTTATTCACCCCTCCACTTT. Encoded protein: CASSGAGVYSPLHF.

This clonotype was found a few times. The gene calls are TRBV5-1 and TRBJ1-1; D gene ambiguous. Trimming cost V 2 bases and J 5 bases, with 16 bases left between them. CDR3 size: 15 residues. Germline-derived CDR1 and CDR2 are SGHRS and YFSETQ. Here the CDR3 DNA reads TGCGCCAGCAGCTTAATGACCTCTAGCCTAACTGAAGCTTTCTTT. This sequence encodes CASSLMTSSLTEAFF.

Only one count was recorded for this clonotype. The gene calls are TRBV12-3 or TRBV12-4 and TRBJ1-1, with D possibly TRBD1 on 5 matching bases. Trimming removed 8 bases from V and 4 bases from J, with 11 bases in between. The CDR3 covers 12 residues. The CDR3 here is CASRGDSTEAFF. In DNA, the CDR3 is TGTGCCAGCCGAGGGGACTCCACTGAAGCTTTCTTT.

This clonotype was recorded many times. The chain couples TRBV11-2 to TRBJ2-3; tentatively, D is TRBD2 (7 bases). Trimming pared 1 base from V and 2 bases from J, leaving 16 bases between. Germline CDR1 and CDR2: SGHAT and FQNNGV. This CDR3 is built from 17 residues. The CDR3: CASSLGRHGGPTDTQYF. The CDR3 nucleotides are TGTGCCAGCAGCTTAGGACGGCACGGGGGGCCCACAGATACGCAGTATTTT.

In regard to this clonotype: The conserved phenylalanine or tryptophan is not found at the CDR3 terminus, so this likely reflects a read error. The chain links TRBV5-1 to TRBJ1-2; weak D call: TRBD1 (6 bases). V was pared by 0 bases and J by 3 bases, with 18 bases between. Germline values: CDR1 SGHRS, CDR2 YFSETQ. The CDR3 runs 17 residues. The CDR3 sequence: CASSLGQQGGVDYGYTL. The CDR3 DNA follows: TGCGCCAGCAGCTTGGGTCAACAGGGAGGGGTAGACTATGGCTACACCCTC.

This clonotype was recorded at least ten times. The CDR3 sequence is CASSQYGNEQFF. The CDR3 region has the DNA TGTGCCAGCAGCCAATACGGGAATGAGCAGTTCTTC. J is TRBJ2-1 and V is TRBV11-2; D is unclear. The CDR3 loop spans 12 amino acids. CDR1 and CDR2 (germline): SGHAT, FQNNGV. Deletions cut 5 bases from V and 7 bases from J, with 9 bases between. The full variable domain, in which reference TRBV11-2 and TRBJ2-1 provide the parts outside the CDR3, is EAGVAQSPRYKIIEKRQSVAFWCNPISGHATLYWYQQILGQGPKLLIQFQNNGVVDDSQLPKDRFSAERLKGVDSTLKIQPAKLEDSAVYLCASSQYGNEQFFGPGTRLTVL.

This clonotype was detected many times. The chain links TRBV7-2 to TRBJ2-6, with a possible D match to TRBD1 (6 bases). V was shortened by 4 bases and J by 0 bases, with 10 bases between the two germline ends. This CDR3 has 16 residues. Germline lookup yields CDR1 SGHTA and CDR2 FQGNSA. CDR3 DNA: TGTGCCAGCAGCTCGGGACACTACTCTGGGGCCAACGTCCTGACTTTC. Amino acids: CASSSGHYSGANVLTF.

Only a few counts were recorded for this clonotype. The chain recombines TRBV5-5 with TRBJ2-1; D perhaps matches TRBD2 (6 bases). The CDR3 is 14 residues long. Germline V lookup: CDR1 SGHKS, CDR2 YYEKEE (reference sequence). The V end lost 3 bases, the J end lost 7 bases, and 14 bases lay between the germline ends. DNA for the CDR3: TGTGCCAGCAGCTGGGGGGACCGGGATAATGAGCAGTTCTTC. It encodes CASSWGDRDNEQFF.

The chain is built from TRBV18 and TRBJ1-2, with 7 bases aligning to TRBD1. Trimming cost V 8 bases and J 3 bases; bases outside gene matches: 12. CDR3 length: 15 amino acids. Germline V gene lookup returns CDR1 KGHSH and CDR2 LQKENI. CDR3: CASGTGKDRHYGYTF. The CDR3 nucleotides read TGTGCCAGCGGCACCGGTAAGGACAGGCACTATGGCTACACCTTC. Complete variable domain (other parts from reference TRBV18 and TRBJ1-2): NAGVMQNPRHLVRRRGQEARLRCSPMKGHSHVYWYRQLPEEGLKFMVYLQKENIIDESGMPKERFSAEFPKEGPSILRIQQVVRGDSAAYFCASGTGKDRHYGYTFGSGTRLTVV.

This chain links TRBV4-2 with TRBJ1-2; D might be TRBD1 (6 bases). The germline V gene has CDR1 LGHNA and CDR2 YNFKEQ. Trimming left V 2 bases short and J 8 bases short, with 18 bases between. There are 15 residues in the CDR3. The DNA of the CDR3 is TGTGCCAGCAGCCAAATACAACAGGGAGTGGGCGGCTACACCTTC. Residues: CASSQIQQGVGGYTF.

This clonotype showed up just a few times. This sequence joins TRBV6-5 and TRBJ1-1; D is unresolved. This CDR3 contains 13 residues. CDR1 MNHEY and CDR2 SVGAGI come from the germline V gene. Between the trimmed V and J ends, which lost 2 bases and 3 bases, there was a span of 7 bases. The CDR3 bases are TGTGCCAGCAGTTACCGGGTGGACACTGAAGCTTTCTTT. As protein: CASSYRVDTEAFF.

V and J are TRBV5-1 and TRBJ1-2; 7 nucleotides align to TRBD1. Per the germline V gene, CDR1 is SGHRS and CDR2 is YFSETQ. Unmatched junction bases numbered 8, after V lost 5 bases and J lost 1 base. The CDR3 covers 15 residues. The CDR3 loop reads CASRSGQVFNYGYTF. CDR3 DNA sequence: TGCGCCAGCAGATCCGGACAGGTTTTTAACTATGGCTACACCTTC. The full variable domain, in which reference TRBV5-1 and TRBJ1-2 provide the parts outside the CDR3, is KAGVTQTPRYLIKTRGQQVTLSCSPISGHRSVSWYQQTPGQGLQFLFEYFSETQRNKGNFPGRFSGRQFSNSRSEMNVSTLELGDSALYLCASRSGQVFNYGYTFGSGTRLTVV.

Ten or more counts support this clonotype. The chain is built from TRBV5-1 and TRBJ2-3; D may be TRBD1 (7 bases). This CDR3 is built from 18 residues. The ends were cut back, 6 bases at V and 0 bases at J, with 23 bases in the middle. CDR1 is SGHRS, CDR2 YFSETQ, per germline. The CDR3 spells CASIPRGTAISSTDTQYF. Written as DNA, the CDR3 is TGCGCCAGCATCCCCCGGGGGACAGCTATCTCTAGCACAGATACGCAGTATTTT.

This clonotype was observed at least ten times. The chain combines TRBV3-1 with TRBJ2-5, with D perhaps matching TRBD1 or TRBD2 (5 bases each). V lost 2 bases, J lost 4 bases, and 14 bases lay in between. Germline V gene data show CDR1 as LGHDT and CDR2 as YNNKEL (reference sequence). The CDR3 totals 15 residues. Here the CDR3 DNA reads TGTGCCAGCAGCCAACAGCGAGATGGGGGAGAGACCCAGTACTTC. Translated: CASSQQRDGGETQYF.

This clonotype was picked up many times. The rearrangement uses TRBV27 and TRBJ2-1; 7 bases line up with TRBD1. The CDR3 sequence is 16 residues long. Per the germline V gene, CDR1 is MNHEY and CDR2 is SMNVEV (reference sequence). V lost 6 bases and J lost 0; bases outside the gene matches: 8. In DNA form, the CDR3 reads TGTGCCAGCAGCCGACAGGGCCTCGGCTCCTACAATGAGCAGTTCTTC. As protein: CASSRQGLGSYNEQFF.

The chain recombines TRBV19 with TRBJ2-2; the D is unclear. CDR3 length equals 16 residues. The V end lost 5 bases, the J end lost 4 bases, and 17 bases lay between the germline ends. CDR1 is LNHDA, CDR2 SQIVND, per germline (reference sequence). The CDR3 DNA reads TGTGCCAGTAGTCCTATCAGTCGCGGTGCCACCGGGGAGCTGTTTTTT. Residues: CASSPISRGATGELFF.

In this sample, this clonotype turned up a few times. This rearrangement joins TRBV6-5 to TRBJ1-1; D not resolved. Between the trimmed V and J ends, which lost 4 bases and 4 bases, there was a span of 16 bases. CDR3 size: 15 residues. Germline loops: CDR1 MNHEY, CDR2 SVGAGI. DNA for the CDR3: TGTGCCAGCAGTTCTCTCGAGGCAGCGGGCACTGAAGCTTTCTTT. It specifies CASSSLEAAGTEAFF.

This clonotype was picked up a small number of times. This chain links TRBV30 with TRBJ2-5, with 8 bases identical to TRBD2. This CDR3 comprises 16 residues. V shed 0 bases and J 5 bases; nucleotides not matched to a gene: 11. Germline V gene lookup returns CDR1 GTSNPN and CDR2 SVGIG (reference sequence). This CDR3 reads CAWSVGGGTGGETQYF. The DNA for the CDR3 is TGTGCCTGGAGTGTTGGCGGGGGGACGGGTGGGGAGACCCAGTACTTC.

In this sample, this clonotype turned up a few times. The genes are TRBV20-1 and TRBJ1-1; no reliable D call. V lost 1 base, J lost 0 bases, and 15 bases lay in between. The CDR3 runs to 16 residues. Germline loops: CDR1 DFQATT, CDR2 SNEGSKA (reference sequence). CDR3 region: CSARAVRIFMNTEAFF. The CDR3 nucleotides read TGCAGTGCTAGAGCGGTACGGATCTTTATGAACACTGAAGCTTTCTTT.

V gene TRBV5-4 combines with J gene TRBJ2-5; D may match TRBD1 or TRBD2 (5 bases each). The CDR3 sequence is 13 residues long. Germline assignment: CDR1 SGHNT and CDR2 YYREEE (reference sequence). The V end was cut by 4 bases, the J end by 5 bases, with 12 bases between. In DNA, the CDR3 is TGTGCCAGCAGCCGGGGCATTGAGGAGACCCAGTACTTC. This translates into CASSRGIEETQYF.